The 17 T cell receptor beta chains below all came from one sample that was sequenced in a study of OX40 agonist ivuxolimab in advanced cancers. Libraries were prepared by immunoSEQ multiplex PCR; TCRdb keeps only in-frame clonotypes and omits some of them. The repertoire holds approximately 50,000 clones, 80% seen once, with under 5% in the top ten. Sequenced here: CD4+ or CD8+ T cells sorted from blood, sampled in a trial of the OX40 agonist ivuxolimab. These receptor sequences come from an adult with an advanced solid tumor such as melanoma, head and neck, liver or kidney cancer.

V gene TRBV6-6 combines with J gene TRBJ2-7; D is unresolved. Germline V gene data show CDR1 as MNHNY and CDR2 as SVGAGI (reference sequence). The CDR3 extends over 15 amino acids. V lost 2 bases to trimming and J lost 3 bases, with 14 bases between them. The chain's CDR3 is CASSYRVGTDYEQYF. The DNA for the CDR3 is TGTGCCAGCAGTTACCGGGTCGGTACCGACTACGAGCAGTACTTC.

The CDR3 DNA reads TGTGCCAGCAGTCGGGACACGGATACGCAGTATTTT. Translating gives CASSRDTDTQYF. V is TRBV2 and J is TRBJ2-3; a weak D match, TRBD1 (6 bases). The CDR3 consists of 12 residues. The germline gives CDR1 SNHLY, CDR2 FYNNEI. Trimming shortened V by 5 bases and J by 6 bases, and 9 bases separated the two germline ends.

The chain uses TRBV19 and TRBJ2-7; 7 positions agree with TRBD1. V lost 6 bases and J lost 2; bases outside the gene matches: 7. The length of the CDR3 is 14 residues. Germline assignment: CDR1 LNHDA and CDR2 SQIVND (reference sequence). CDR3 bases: TGTGCCAGTAGATCGACAGGGCGCCCCTACGAGCAGTACTTC. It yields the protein CASRSTGRPYEQYF.

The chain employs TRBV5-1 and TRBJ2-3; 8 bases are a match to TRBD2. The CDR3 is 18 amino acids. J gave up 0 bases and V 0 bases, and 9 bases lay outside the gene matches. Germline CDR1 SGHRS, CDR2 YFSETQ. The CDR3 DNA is TGCGCCAGCAGCTTGGACGGCGGGGGGCGGTTGAGCACAGATACGCAGTATTTT. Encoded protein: CASSLDGGGRLSTDTQYF.

The CDR3 DNA sequence: TGCGCCAGCTGTGCCAGGGGGCCTCTCTTCTCTGGAAACACCATATATTTT. This sequence encodes CASCARGPLFSGNTIYF. The V and J genes are TRBV5-1 and TRBJ1-3; 8 nucleotides match TRBD1. Germline CDR1 SGHRS, CDR2 YFSETQ. The CDR3 loop spans 17 amino acids. V lost 7 bases and J lost 0; bases outside the gene matches: 12.

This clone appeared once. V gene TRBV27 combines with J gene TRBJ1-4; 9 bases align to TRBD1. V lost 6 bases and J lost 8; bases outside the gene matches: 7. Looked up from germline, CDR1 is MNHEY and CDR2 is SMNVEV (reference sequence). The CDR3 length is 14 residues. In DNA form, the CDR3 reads TGTGCCAGCAGGAGGGGACAGGGAGGGGAAAAACTGTTTTTT. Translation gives CASRRGQGGEKLFF.

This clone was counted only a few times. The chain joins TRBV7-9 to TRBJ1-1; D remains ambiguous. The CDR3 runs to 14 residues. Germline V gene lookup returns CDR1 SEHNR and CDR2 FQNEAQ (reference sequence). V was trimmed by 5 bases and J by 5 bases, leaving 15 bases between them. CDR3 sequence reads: CASSHGRLGTEAFF. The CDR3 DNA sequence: TGTGCCAGCAGCCATGGGAGGCTGGGGACTGAAGCTTTCTTT.

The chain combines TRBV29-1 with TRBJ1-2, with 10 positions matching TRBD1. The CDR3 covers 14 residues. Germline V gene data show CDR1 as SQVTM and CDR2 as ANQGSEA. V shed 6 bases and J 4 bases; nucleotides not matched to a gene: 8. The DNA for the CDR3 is TGCAGCGTCACCCGGACAGGGGGAGCCTATGGCTACACCTTC. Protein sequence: CSVTRTGGAYGYTF.

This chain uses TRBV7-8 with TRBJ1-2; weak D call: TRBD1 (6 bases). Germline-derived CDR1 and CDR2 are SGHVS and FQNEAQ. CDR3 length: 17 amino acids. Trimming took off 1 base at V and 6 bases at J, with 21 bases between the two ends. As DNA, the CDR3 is TGTGCCAGCAGCTTAGGAAGGCGAAGGGGGGGGCTAGATGGCTACACCTTC. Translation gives CASSLGRRRGGLDGYTF.

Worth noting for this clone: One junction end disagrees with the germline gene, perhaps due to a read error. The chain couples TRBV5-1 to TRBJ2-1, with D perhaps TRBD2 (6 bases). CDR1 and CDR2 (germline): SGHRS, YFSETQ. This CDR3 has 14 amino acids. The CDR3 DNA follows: TGCGTCAGCAGCCCGGAGGGGCTCCGGGGTGAGCAGTTCTTC. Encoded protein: CVSSPEGLRGEQFF.

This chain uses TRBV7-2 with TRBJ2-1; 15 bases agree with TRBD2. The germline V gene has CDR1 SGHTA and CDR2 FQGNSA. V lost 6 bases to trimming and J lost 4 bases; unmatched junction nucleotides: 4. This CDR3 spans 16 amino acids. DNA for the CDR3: TGTGCCAGCAGTCAAGGACTAGCGGGGGGGTACAATGAGCAGTTCTTC. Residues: CASSQGLAGGYNEQFF.

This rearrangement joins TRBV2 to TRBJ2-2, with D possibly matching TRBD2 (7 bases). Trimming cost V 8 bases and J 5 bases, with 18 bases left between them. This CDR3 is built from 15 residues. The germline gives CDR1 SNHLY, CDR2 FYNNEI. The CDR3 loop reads CASLGEGGPTGELFF. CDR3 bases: TGTGCCAGCCTCGGGGAGGGGGGGCCGACCGGGGAGCTGTTTTTT.

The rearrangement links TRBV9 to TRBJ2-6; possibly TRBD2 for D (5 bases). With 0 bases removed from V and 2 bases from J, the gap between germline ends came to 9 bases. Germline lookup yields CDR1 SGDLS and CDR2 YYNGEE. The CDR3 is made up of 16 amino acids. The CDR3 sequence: CASSVAMGAGANVLTF. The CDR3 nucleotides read TGTGCCAGCAGCGTAGCTATGGGAGCTGGGGCCAACGTCCTGACTTTC.

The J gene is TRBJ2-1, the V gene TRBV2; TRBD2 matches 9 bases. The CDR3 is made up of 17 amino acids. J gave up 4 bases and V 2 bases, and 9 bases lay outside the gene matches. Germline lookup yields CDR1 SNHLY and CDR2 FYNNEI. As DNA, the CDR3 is TGTGCCAGCAGTGAATTAAGGCTAGCGGGGCTATACAATGAGCAGTTCTTC. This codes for CASSELRLAGLYNEQFF.

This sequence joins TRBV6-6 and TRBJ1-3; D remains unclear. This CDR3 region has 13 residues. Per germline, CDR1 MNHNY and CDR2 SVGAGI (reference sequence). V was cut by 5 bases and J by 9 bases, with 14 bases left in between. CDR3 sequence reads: CASSRLRDITIYF. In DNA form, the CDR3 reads TGTGCCAGCAGTCGACTAAGGGATATCACCATATATTTT.

The CDR3 DNA follows: TGTGCCAGCAGCTTAGGGGGGTGGAACACTGAAGCTTTCTTT. Encoded protein: CASSLGGWNTEAFF. V and J are TRBV7-9 and TRBJ1-1; D may be TRBD1 (5 bases). The CDR3 has 14 amino acids. Germline CDR1 reads SEHNR; CDR2 reads FQNEAQ (reference sequence). The V end was cut by 1 base, the J end by 1 base, with 7 bases between.

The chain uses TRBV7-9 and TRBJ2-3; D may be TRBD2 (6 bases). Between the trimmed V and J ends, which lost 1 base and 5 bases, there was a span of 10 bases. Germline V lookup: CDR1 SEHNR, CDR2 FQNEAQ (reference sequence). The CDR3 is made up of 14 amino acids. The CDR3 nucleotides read TGTGCCAGCAGCTTAGACGGGAGTATAGATACGCAGTATTTT. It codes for CASSLDGSIDTQYF.